The sequence of this T cell receptor beta chain was determined in a study of graft-versus-host responses after intestinal transplantation. Study-level information: Induction using anti-thymocyte globulin, followed by tacrolimus and steroids for two to three years, was given to all recipients.

Findings and limits, study-wide: The marrow of recipients harbored GvH clones, and ileum or blood showed some of them first. Levels of circulating GvH clones at their peak were associated with early post-transplant HvG declines.

Worth noting for this clone: What it binds is unknown.

V dropped 7 bases and J dropped 1 base, with 30 bases sitting between them. This CDR3 has 20 amino acids. Germline assignment: CDR1 LGHNT and CDR2 FRNRAP. Assay: immunoSEQ multiplex PCR; the TCRdb copy retains only in-frame clones and omits some. Of 45,000 to 55,000 clones in the sample, over 85% were seen once. The origin of this receptor is a human patient who received an intestinal transplant, so some T cells may come from the graft donor. This sample comprised PBMCs, obtained roughly 760 days after a first intestinal transplant, on the day of a second. The chain couples TRBV12-5 to TRBJ2-3, with a possible D match to TRBD1 (7 bases). The CDR3 spells CASAKTGPERAFLGTDTQYF. The CDR3 region has the DNA TGTGCTAGTGCCAAGACAGGGCCCGAGCGGGCCTTCTTAGGCACAGATACGCAGTATTTT.